This entry is about one TCR beta chain. This specimen belongs to a study of siplizumab effects on memory and regulatory T cells. This CDR3 is built from 13 residues. V gave up 3 bases and J gave up 7 bases; unmatched junction bases: 3. Germline-derived CDR1 and CDR2 are GTSNPN and SVGIG (reference sequence). Some clones are missing from TCRdb's copy, which holds only in-frame ones; the method was immunoSEQ multiplex PCR. The sample gives roughly 120,000 clones, 94% of which show up once; roughly 1.5% is in the top ten. This sequence joins TRBV30 and TRBJ2-1, with 10 bases lining up with TRBD2. The sequenced material came from non-Treg CD4+ T cells sorted from blood. The clonotype comes from a human donor in good health. The chain's CDR3 is CAWRGSGRNEQFF. CDR3 sequence (DNA): TGTGCCTGGAGGGGTAGCGGGAGGAATGAGCAGTTCTTC.